This TCR beta chain came from a study of regulatory T cells in long-lasting Graves disease. On this clonotype: Its specificity is not known. This CDR3 is missing its conserved last phenylalanine or tryptophan, likely due to a read error.

Germline V gene sequence: CDR1 SGHVS, CDR2 FQNEAQ. This CDR3 is built from 15 residues. Between the trimmed V and J ends, which lost 3 bases and 1 base, there was a span of 12 bases. Study outcomes and limitations: Clonotypes that were public and shared totalled some 2,900 in persistent patients versus 966 in new patients. Lower TCR diversity was seen in persistent Graves' patients than in newly diagnosed ones.

Regarding time point: persistent/refractory GD, antithyroid drugs over 5 years with positive TRAb. The TCR library was made from RNA that had been extracted from PBMCs in TRIzol. EDTA tubes received approximately 10 milliliters of drawn peripheral blood. CDR3-region Arm-PCR and iRepertoire HTBI primers produced the TCR beta libraries. In the authors' methods: From all samples, identification returned roughly 15 TRBJ and under 75 TRBV segments. TCRdb re-analysed the multiplex PCR reads in MiXCR, keeping a single row per CDR3 protein. The V and J calls were determined by TCRdb, not by the authors. Here the sample spans over 650,000 distinct CDR3 sequences, around 30% being singletons.

This clonotype originated in a female donor with Graves disease. Sequences were derived from peripheral blood mononuclear cells (PBMCs), sampled when the disease was refractory, from a patient treated with antithyroid drugs. The chain recombines TRBV7-8 with TRBJ1-1, with a possible D match to TRBD1 (5 bases). The CDR3 DNA reads as TGTGCCAGCAGCTTTCCAGGGTGGAAGAACACTGAAGCTTTCCTT. It specifies CASSFPGWKNTEAFL.